This T cell receptor (beta chain) was profiled in a study of blood T cell repertoires in COVID-19. The trim removed 5 bases at V and 3 bases at J, leaving 9 bases unmatched. The CDR3 runs to 15 residues. Germline-derived CDR1 and CDR2 are SGHTA and FQGTGA. Generated by immunoSEQ multiplex PCR, the TCRdb table keeps only in-frame clones and is missing some. The sample lists more than 110,000 clones; roughly 85% were seen once. The V and J genes are TRBV7-3 and TRBJ1-1; 7 nucleotides align to TRBD1. The clonotype originates from a man aged 45-65 years who had recovered from COVID-19. Source material: PBMCs or T cells enriched from blood (not recorded which). In DNA, the CDR3 is TGTGCCAGCAGCCGGCAAGGGGGCGCGTACACTGAAGCTTTCTTT. It encodes CASSRQGGAYTEAFF. The full variable domain, rest sourced from reference TRBV7-3 and TRBJ1-1, is GAGVSQTPSNKVTEKGKYVELRCDPISGHTALYWYRQSLGQGPEFLIYFQGTGAADDSGLPNDRFFAVRPEGSVSTLKIQRTERGDSAVYLCASSRQGGAYTEAFFGQGTRLTVV.